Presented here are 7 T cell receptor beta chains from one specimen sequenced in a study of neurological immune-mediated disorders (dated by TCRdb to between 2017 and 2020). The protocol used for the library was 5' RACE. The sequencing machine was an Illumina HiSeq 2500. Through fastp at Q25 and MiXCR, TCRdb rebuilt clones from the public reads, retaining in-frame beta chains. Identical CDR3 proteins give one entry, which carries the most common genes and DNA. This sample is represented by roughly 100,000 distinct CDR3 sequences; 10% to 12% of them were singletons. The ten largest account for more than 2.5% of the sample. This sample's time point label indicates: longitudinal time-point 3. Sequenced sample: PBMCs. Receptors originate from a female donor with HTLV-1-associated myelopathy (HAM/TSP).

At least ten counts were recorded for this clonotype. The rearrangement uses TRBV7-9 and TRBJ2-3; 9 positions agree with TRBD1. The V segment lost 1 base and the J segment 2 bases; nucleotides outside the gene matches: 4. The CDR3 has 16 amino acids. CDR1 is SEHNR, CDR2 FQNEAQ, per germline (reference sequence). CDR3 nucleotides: TGTGCCAGCAGCTTAGACAGGGGGCGGGTCACAGATACGCAGTATTTT. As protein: CASSLDRGRVTDTQYF.

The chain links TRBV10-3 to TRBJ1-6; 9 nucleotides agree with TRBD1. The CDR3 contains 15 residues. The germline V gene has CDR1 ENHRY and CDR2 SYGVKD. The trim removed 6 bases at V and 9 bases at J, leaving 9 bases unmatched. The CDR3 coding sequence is TGTGCCATCAGCACGCCCGGGACAGGGCTTTCACCCCTCCACTTT. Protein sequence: CAISTPGTGLSPLHF.

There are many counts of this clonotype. The CDR3 nucleotides are TGTGCCAGCAGTTCCCGAGCGGGGGGCCTCACAGATACGCAGTATTTT. Protein product: CASSSRAGGLTDTQYF. This chain links TRBV7-8 with TRBJ2-3; TRBD2 aligns across 9 bases. This CDR3 has 16 residues. In germline, CDR1 is SGHVS, CDR2 FQNEAQ. Trimming at V came to 6 bases and at J to 2 bases, leaving 9 bases not matched to a gene.

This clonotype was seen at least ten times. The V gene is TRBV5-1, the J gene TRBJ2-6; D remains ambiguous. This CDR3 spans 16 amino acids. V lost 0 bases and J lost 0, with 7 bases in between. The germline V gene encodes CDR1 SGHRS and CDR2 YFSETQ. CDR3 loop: CASSLAASSGANVLTF. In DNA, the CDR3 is TGCGCCAGCAGCTTGGCGGCAAGCTCTGGGGCCAACGTCCTGACTTTC.

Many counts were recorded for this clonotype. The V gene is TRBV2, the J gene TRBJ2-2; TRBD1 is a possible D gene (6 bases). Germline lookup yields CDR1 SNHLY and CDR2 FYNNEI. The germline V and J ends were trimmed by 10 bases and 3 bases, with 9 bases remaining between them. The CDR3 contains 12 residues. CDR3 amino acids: CATRTDTGELFF. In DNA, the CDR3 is TGTGCCACCCGGACAGACACCGGGGAGCTGTTTTTT.

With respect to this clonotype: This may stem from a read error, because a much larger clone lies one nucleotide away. The CDR3 DNA is TGTACCAGCAGCCCTTCACGGGGGGGCCCGTACCAAGAGACCCAGTACTTC. Protein: CTSSPSRGGPYQETQYF. V and J are TRBV14 and TRBJ2-5, with 8 bases matching TRBD2. Germline values: CDR1 SGHDN, CDR2 FVKESK. The CDR3 loop spans 17 amino acids.

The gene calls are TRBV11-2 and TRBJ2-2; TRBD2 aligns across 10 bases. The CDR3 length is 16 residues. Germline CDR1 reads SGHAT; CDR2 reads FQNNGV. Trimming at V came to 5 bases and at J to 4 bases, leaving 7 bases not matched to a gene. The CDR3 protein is CASSLIAGGLTGELFF. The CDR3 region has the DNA TGTGCCAGCAGCCTTATAGCGGGGGGACTCACCGGGGAGCTGTTTTTT.